One sample yielded the 31 T cell receptor beta chains listed below, sequenced in a study of T cells in narcolepsy. Repertoires were generated with immunoSEQ multiplex PCR, while TCRdb's copy carries only in-frame clones and drops some. The sample lists 25,000 to 35,000 clones; over 75% were seen once. The sample comprised CD45RA- memory CD4+ T cells from PBMCs. The receptor source for this set is a human donor with narcolepsy.

The chain combines TRBV28 with TRBJ2-7; 8 bases map to TRBD1. This CDR3 is built from 15 residues. Per the germline V gene, CDR1 is MDHEN and CDR2 is SYDVKM. The V and J ends lost 5 bases and 1 base, in that order; junction bases with no gene match: 7. CDR3 bases: TGTGCCAGCAGTCCAACAGGGGGGCGATCCTACGAGCAGTACTTC. Protein sequence: CASSPTGGRSYEQYF. Using reference TRBV28 and TRBJ2-7 for the parts outside the CDR3, the full variable domain is DVKVTQSSRYLVKRTGEKVFLECVQDMDHENMFWYRQDPGLGLRLIYFSYDVKMKEKGDIPEGYSVSREKKERFSLILESASTNQTSMYLCASSPTGGRSYEQYFGPGTRLTVT.

This chain joins TRBV5-5 and TRBJ2-1, with D unresolved. The germline gives CDR1 SGHKS, CDR2 YYEKEE (reference sequence). V was pared by 5 bases and J by 3 bases, with 12 bases between. The CDR3 consists of 14 residues. CDR3 loop: CASSPWADYNEQFF. CDR3 nucleotide sequence: TGTGCCAGCAGTCCCTGGGCAGACTACAATGAGCAGTTCTTC.

This rearrangement joins TRBV5-4 to TRBJ1-6, with D perhaps TRBD1 (6 bases). Trimming removed 5 bases at V and 7 bases at J, with 19 bases between. This CDR3 comprises 16 residues. Germline CDR1 SGHNT, CDR2 YYREEE (reference sequence). The CDR3 protein is CASSPRQATSNSPLHF. The CDR3 DNA reads TGTGCCAGCAGTCCTCGACAGGCAACCTCAAATTCACCCCTCCACTTT.

This clone was counted once. The chain joins TRBV21-1 to TRBJ2-7; TRBD1, as called in the table, went unchecked against the DNA. TRBV21-1 is termed a pseudogene. This CDR3 has 17 amino acids. CDR3 sequence: CASSKVTWTGYLYEQYF. The DNA for the CDR3 is TGTGCCAGCAGCAAAGTAACATGGACAGGGTACCTCTACGAGCAGTACTTC.

V gene TRBV5-6 combines with J gene TRBJ2-6, with D unresolved. CDR1 is SGHDT, CDR2 YYEEEE, per germline. The V end lost 2 bases, the J end lost 4 bases, and 10 bases lay between the germline ends. The CDR3 has 15 amino acids. Here the CDR3 DNA reads TGTGCCAGCAGCTTTAAAGGCACGGGGGCCAACGTCCTGACTTTC. Residues: CASSFKGTGANVLTF.

This sequence joins TRBV6-1 and TRBJ2-7; 8 bases agree with TRBD2. V was pared by 7 bases and J by 2 bases, with 7 bases of the junction left unmatched. This CDR3 is 14 amino acids long. Germline values: CDR1 MNHNS, CDR2 SASEGT. CDR3 DNA sequence: TGTGCCAGCAACGTAGCGGGAAATACCTACGAGCAGTACTTC. This gives the protein CASNVAGNTYEQYF.

The chain carries TRBV11-2 and TRBJ1-1; no definite D call. CDR1 is SGHAT and CDR2 is FQNNGV in the germline V gene. V was trimmed by 3 bases and J by 6 bases, leaving 8 bases between them. The CDR3 sequence is 12 residues long. This CDR3 reads CASSFATPEAFF. Written as DNA, the CDR3 is TGTGCCAGCAGCTTCGCGACCCCTGAAGCTTTCTTT.

As for this clone: A read error may account for a junction end that differs from germline. V gene TRBV4-1 combines with J gene TRBJ1-4; D unclear. From germline, CDR1 is MGHRA and CDR2 YSYEKL. The CDR3 extends over 14 amino acids. The CDR3 region has the DNA TGTGCCAGCAGCCAAGGACGGAGTAATGAAAAACTGTTTTTT. Protein sequence: CASSQGRSNEKLFF.

This clone showed up just a few times. The chain uses TRBV2 and TRBJ2-1; 11 bases align to TRBD2. Germline assignment: CDR1 SNHLY and CDR2 FYNNEI. J was trimmed by 6 bases and V by 6 bases; bases with no gene match: 7. This CDR3 has 15 residues. The CDR3 spells CASRASGRTTNEQFF. DNA for the CDR3: TGTGCCAGCAGGGCTAGCGGGAGGACCACCAATGAGCAGTTCTTC.

The rearrangement uses TRBV9 and TRBJ2-1; D remains unclear. Germline V gene sequence: CDR1 SGDLS, CDR2 YYNGEE. There are 14 residues in the CDR3. V was pared by 0 bases and J by 4 bases, with 8 bases between. CDR3 in DNA: TGTGCCAGCAGCGTAGGTGGGGATTACAATGAGCAGTTCTTC. Its translation is CASSVGGDYNEQFF.

The chain is built from TRBV7-6 and TRBJ2-3, with a weak D call TRBD2 (6 bases). There are 12 residues in the CDR3. The germline V gene encodes CDR1 SGHVS and CDR2 FNYEAQ. V was trimmed by 4 bases and J by 6 bases, leaving 8 bases between them. The CDR3 bases are TGTGCCAGCAGCTCCGGGACTGATACGCAGTATTTT. This encodes CASSSGTDTQYF.

This chain connects TRBV7-8 to TRBJ1-5; 9 nucleotides align to TRBD1. The CDR3 loop spans 19 amino acids. V lost 6 bases and J lost 1; bases outside the gene matches: 16. CDR1 is SGHVS, CDR2 FQNEAQ, per germline. The CDR3 spells CASSSTGTGSSNSNQPQHF. CDR3 in DNA: TGTGCCAGCAGTTCAACCGGGACAGGGTCATCGAACAGCAATCAGCCCCAGCATTTT.

The chain is built from TRBV29-1 and TRBJ1-2; no reliable D call. The CDR3 length is 10 residues. Germline V gene sequence: CDR1 SQVTM, CDR2 ANQGSEA. Trimming left V 3 bases short and J 5 bases short, with 4 bases between. CDR3 loop: CSVDSYGYTF. The DNA for the CDR3 is TGCAGCGTTGACAGTTATGGCTACACCTTC.

This clone was seen a handful of times. The genes are TRBV19 and TRBJ1-2; 9 bases line up with TRBD1. The CDR3 covers 13 residues. The germline V gene encodes CDR1 LNHDA and CDR2 SQIVND (reference sequence). Losses at the gene ends were 5 bases for V and 8 bases for J; bases not matched to a gene: 6. The CDR3 nucleotides read TGTGCCAGTAGTCCCGGGACAGGGTCCGGCTACACCTTC. It yields the protein CASSPGTGSGYTF.

This clone was observed a few times. The V call is TRBV6-5, the J call TRBJ1-2; 8 bases align to TRBD1. The CDR3 runs 15 residues. Germline V gene sequence: CDR1 MNHEY, CDR2 SVGAGI. After removal of 6 bases from V and 6 bases from J, the junction contained 12 bases not matched to a gene. CDR3 sequence reads: CASRPGTGGYHGYTF. Written as DNA, the CDR3 is TGTGCCAGCAGACCGGGGACAGGCGGGTACCATGGCTACACCTTC.

CDR3 sequence (DNA): TGTGCCAGCTCACCTGGGCACGGTGAAGCTTTCTTT. This encodes CASSPGHGEAFF. The rearrangement joins TRBV18 to TRBJ1-1, with D hard to call. Germline-derived CDR1 and CDR2 are KGHSH and LQKENI. The CDR3 is 12 amino acids. V was pared by 3 bases and J by 7 bases, with 9 bases between.

This chain joins TRBV4-1 and TRBJ2-2, with 16 bases aligning to TRBD2. V trimming: 4 bases; J trimming: 7 bases; junction bases outside the gene matches: 3. Germline lookup yields CDR1 MGHRA and CDR2 YSYEKL. This CDR3 spans 16 amino acids. The DNA of the CDR3 is TGCGCCAGCAGCCCGGGACTAGCGGGGGGGAGCGGGGAGCTGTTTTTT. It is translated as CASSPGLAGGSGELFF.

This chain joins TRBV27 and TRBJ2-7, with no clear D. Germline V gene data show CDR1 as MNHEY and CDR2 as SMNVEV (reference sequence). With 4 bases removed from V and 1 base from J, the gap between germline ends came to 11 bases. CDR3 length: 14 amino acids. CDR3 bases: TGTGCCAGCAGTTCCGACACTACTTCCTACGAGCAGTACTTC. It encodes CASSSDTTSYEQYF.

This clone was seen only a few times. This chain uses TRBV27 with TRBJ1-4, with D maybe TRBD1 (5 bases). The germline CDR1 and CDR2 sequences are MNHEY and SMNVEV (reference sequence). The V end was cut by 3 bases, the J end by 6 bases, with 8 bases between. This CDR3 comprises 13 residues. CDR3 coding DNA: TGTGCCAGCAGTTTGTTGGGGGATGAAAAACTGTTTTTT. It codes for CASSLLGDEKLFF.

This clone was seen only once. V is TRBV28 and J is TRBJ1-2; D is ambiguous. CDR1 is MDHEN, CDR2 SYDVKM, per germline. This CDR3 region has 12 residues. The V end was cut by 2 bases, the J end by 4 bases, with 5 bases between. CDR3 in amino acids: CASSLGTYGYTF. The CDR3 nucleotides read TGTGCCAGCAGTTTAGGCACCTATGGCTACACCTTC.

The J gene is TRBJ1-2, the V gene TRBV5-4; the D gene is possibly TRBD1 (5 bases). Deletions cut 1 base from V and 0 bases from J, with 16 bases between. Germline V gene lookup returns CDR1 SGHNT and CDR2 YYREEE (reference sequence). This CDR3 is 17 amino acids long. The CDR3 here is CASSLLGRGGTNYGYTF. CDR3 in DNA: TGTGCCAGCAGCTTGCTGGGTCGCGGGGGGACTAACTATGGCTACACCTTC.

This clone appeared a single time. V and J are TRBV11-3 and TRBJ2-2; the D is unclear. The CDR3 sequence is 15 residues long. V was shortened by 1 base and J by 1 base, with 7 bases between the two germline ends. Germline assignment: CDR1 SGHNT and CDR2 YENEEA. DNA for the CDR3: TGTGCCAGCAGCTTAGTTGCAGGGAACACCGGGGAGCTGTTTTTT. Its protein product is CASSLVAGNTGELFF.

The V call is TRBV4-1, the J call TRBJ2-3; 8 bases align to TRBD2. This CDR3 has 16 amino acids. J gave up 6 bases and V 0 bases, and 8 bases lay outside the gene matches. Germline CDR1 is MGHRA and CDR2 is YSYEKL. The CDR3: CASSQDSGRAVDTQYF. The CDR3, as DNA: TGCGCCAGCAGCCAAGATTCCGGGAGGGCCGTGGATACGCAGTATTTT.

The CDR3 bases are TGTGCCAGTAGTACGGGACAGGGGACCGCCGGGGAGCTGTTTTTT. This codes for CASSTGQGTAGELFF. The J gene is TRBJ2-2, the V gene TRBV19; 10 nucleotides line up with TRBD1. This CDR3 has 15 amino acids. CDR1 and CDR2 (germline): LNHDA, SQIVND (reference sequence). With V trimmed by 4 bases and J by 6 bases, 5 bases remained unmatched.

The J gene is TRBJ1-2, the V gene TRBV27, with TRBD1 matching 8 bases. CDR1 and CDR2 from the germline V gene are MNHEY and SMNVEV (reference sequence). The CDR3 length is 15 residues. V dropped 4 bases and J dropped 4; count of bases not matched to a gene: 8. DNA of the CDR3: TGTGCCAGCAGTTGGCCCGGACAGGGACTCTATGGCTACACCTTC. Encoded protein: CASSWPGQGLYGYTF.

This clone occurred once. The CDR3 ends on some other residue instead of the conserved phenylalanine or tryptophan, so this is likely a read error. The limits of the CDR3 on the DNA are not certain, so only TCRdb's listed CDR3 is given. The chain has TRBV5-5 and TRBJ2-6. Both ends counted, the CDR3 spans 13 residues. The germline CDR1 and CDR2 sequences are SGHKS and YYEKEE (reference sequence). The CDR3 spells CASVRLVSHKVGP.

The chain recombines TRBV5-1 with TRBJ2-3; D unclear. The CDR3 spans 15 residues. V lost 1 base to trimming and J lost 1 base, with 10 bases between them. Germline CDR1 reads SGHRS; CDR2 reads YFSETQ. The CDR3 here is CASSLRLVGTDTQYF. CDR3 bases: TGCGCCAGCAGCTTGCGTTTAGTTGGCACAGATACGCAGTATTTT.

This clone showed up just a few times. The genes are TRBV6-5 and TRBJ1-2; TRBD1 matches 11 bases. Per germline, CDR1 MNHEY and CDR2 SVGAGI. The CDR3 is made up of 16 amino acids. V lost 2 bases and J lost 2; bases outside the gene matches: 4. For the CDR3, the DNA is TGTGCCAGCAGTTACATTAGGACAGGGGGCAACTATGGCTACACCTTC. Protein: CASSYIRTGGNYGYTF.

The chain combines TRBV7-3 with TRBJ2-3, with TRBD2 matching 9 bases. V was pared by 2 bases and J by 4 bases, with 7 bases of the junction left unmatched. CDR3 size: 16 residues. CDR1 SGHTA and CDR2 FQGTGA come from the germline V gene. The CDR3 coding sequence is TGTGCCAGCAGCTTAGTAGCGGGAGAGTATGCAGATACGCAGTATTTT. As protein: CASSLVAGEYADTQYF.

This rearrangement joins TRBV6-1 to TRBJ1-1, with D perhaps matching TRBD1 (6 bases). Germline V gene lookup returns CDR1 MNHNS and CDR2 SASEGT. This CDR3 comprises 13 residues. V was shortened by 9 bases and J by 0 bases, with 11 bases between the two germline ends. CDR3 DNA sequence: TGTGCCAGTACCGGGACACTGAACACTGAAGCTTTCTTT. It is translated as CASTGTLNTEAFF.

The chain is built from TRBV11-1 and TRBJ1-6, with D hard to call. There are 16 residues in the CDR3. Germline values: CDR1 SGHAT, CDR2 FQDESV (reference sequence). V was trimmed by 1 base and J by 5 bases, leaving 12 bases between them. The chain's CDR3 is CASSLERVGDNSPLHF. CDR3 sequence (DNA): TGTGCCAGCAGCTTAGAACGAGTAGGAGATAATTCACCCCTCCACTTT.